Below, one T cell receptor (beta chain) is given with its context. Its antigen is undetermined. Investigators spread the genomic DNA of each subset evenly over several immunoSEQ plates. Measured with immunoSEQ multiplex PCR; TCRdb has only the in-frame clones, and not every one. The sample comprises about 2.2 million clones, just over 90% of which are singletons, and under 2% rests with the top ten. This sample stems from a study of shared clonotypes between healthy human individuals. Study outcomes and limitations: Genetic and exposure-history diversity was limited by the small donor number. The naive CD4 repertoires of several donors were compared, and roughly 5.1% of clonotypes were shared. A reduction in generation probabilities was seen for non-shared clonotypes relative to those shared by all four donors.

Germline V gene data show CDR1 as MDHEN and CDR2 as SYDVKM. Germline trimming cut 5 bases from V and 7 bases from J; bases unmatched to any gene: 12. CDR3 length equals 16 residues. Naive CD8 isolation took CD45RO-negative cells positively selected for CCR7 and excluded terminally differentiated effector memory CD45RA+ cells. Sequencing input: naive CD8+ T cells from PBMCs. The V gene is TRBV28, the J gene TRBJ1-5, with 9 bases fitting TRBD1. The sequence derives from a man aged 18 to 29 in good health. Some clones in this sample may be carry-over from other donors' samples. CDR3 sequence: CASSTNHRGRQQPQHF. In DNA form, the CDR3 reads TGTGCCAGCAGTACCAATCACAGGGGGCGTCAACAGCCCCAGCATTTT.